The T cell receptor beta chain under discussion was sequenced for a study of OX40 agonist ivuxolimab in advanced cancers. Study-level background: Patients received ivuxolimab, an agonistic anti-OX40 (CD134) antibody. General study results and limits: Clonal expansion from baseline to week 6 occurred in both CD4+ and CD8+ T cells.

The count of this clone is one. Its cognate antigen is unknown. Other DNA variants within this sample encode the same CDR3. CDR1 is MDHEN and CDR2 is SYDVKM in the germline V gene. This CDR3 has 13 residues. V dropped 2 bases and J dropped 1 base, with 6 bases sitting between them. Assay used: immunoSEQ multiplex PCR; TCRdb lists only in-frame clones, some missing. The table shows about 40,000 clones, with around 91% occurring only once. This clonotype was obtained from an adult with an advanced solid tumor such as melanoma, head and neck, liver or kidney cancer. The sequencing here drew on CD4+ or CD8+ T cells sorted from blood, taken in a trial of the OX40 agonist ivuxolimab. This chain links TRBV28 with TRBJ2-7; D is perhaps TRBD1 or TRBD2 (5 bases each). The CDR3 loop reads CASSLGGSYEQYF. DNA for the CDR3: TGTGCCAGCAGTTTAGGGGGTTCCTACGAGCAGTACTTC.